The source of this TCR beta chain is a study of shared clonotypes between healthy human individuals. There are 18 residues in the CDR3. Per germline, CDR1 SGHTA and CDR2 FQGTGA. The junction had 12 bases not matched to a gene; V was cut back by 5 bases and J by 4 bases. Profiled with immunoSEQ multiplex PCR; TCRdb holds only in-frame clones, not every one. This repertoire shows around 2,000,000 clones, 85% to 95% found once; its top ten account for about 1.8%. Cells designated naive CD8 were CD45RO-negative and were positively selected for CCR7, with terminally differentiated effector memory CD45RA+ cells excluded.

Input material: naive CD8+ T cells from PBMCs. The sequence derives from a young man in good health. Some clones in this sample may be carry-over from other donors' samples. The V and J genes are TRBV7-3 and TRBJ2-6; 9 bases are a match to TRBD2. CDR3 region: CASSPLGSGSAGANVLTF. The CDR3 nucleotides read TGTGCCAGCAGCCCCTTGGGTAGCGGGAGCGCCGGGGCCAACGTCCTGACTTTC.